The 12 T cell receptor beta chains below come from one sample, sequenced in a study of blood T cell repertoires in COVID-19. Using immunoSEQ multiplex PCR, the repertoire was profiled, and TCRdb retains in-frame clones only, with some absent. This sample has 150,000 or so clones, with 70% to 85% found just once. The sequenced material came from peripheral blood. These receptors were obtained from a woman in her fifties or sixties with acute or convalescent COVID-19.

The CDR3 coding sequence is TGTGCCAGCAGCTTAGAAGAGGAGACCCAGTACTTC. Translating gives CASSLEEETQYF. The rearrangement uses TRBV7-9 and TRBJ2-5; no clear D gene. V gave up 1 base and J gave up 5 bases, with 5 bases separating them. In germline, CDR1 is SEHNR, CDR2 FQNEAQ (reference sequence). The CDR3 spans 12 residues.

The rearrangement uses TRBV7-2 and TRBJ1-3; D unclear. CDR1 SGHTA and CDR2 FQGNSA come from the germline V gene. The CDR3 loop spans 13 amino acids. The V gene lost 1 base and the J gene lost 4 bases, with 5 bases spanning the gap. CDR3 in DNA: TGTGCCAGCAGCTTAGTCCCGGGAAACACCATATATTTT. Protein product: CASSLVPGNTIYF.

The rearrangement joins TRBV5-1 to TRBJ1-2; unclear D gene. CDR1 and CDR2 from the germline V gene are SGHRS and YFSETQ. The CDR3 loop spans 14 amino acids. Trimming took off 0 bases at V and 1 base at J, with 7 bases between the two ends. The DNA of the CDR3 is TGCGCCAGCAGCTTGGACAGCAATAACTATGGCTACACCTTC. Residues: CASSLDSNNYGYTF.

The chain employs TRBV4-1 and TRBJ1-2, with 8 bases matching TRBD1. The CDR3 spans 14 residues. J was trimmed by 4 bases and V by 3 bases; bases with no gene match: 4. From germline, CDR1 is MGHRA and CDR2 YSYEKL. CDR3 sequence reads: CASSQNTGGYGYTF. The CDR3 DNA follows: TGCGCCAGCAGCCAGAATACAGGGGGCTATGGCTACACCTTC.

This clone is a singleton in its sample. The V and J genes are TRBV5-1 and TRBJ1-6; D gene uncertain. V lost 0 bases to trimming and J lost 7 bases, with 14 bases between them. CDR1 is SGHRS, CDR2 YFSETQ, per germline. The CDR3 is 16 residues long. The CDR3 here is CASSLEVPGGNSPLHF. The CDR3 region has the DNA TGCGCCAGCAGCTTGGAGGTCCCCGGAGGAAATTCACCCCTCCACTTT.

The rearrangement joins TRBV24-1 to TRBJ2-1; a weak D match, TRBD1 (6 bases). The CDR3 spans 16 residues. Germline CDR1 reads KGHDR; CDR2 reads SFDVKD. V was pared by 0 bases and J by 6 bases, with 14 bases between. CDR3 region: CATSDLARSGANEQFF. For the CDR3, the DNA is TGTGCCACCAGTGATTTGGCCCGGTCAGGGGCCAATGAGCAGTTCTTC.

This clone has a single count. The rearrangement links TRBV11-2 to TRBJ1-2; possible D gene TRBD1, 5 bases. The V gene's germline CDR1 is SGHAT and CDR2 FQNNGV. The CDR3 consists of 13 residues. CDR3 DNA sequence: TGTGACTACCGTCAGGGTACCGGCTATGGCTACACCTTC. Protein: CDYRQGTGYGYTF. The complete variable domain, with remaining parts taken from reference TRBV11-2 and TRBJ1-2, reads EAGVAQSPRYKIIEKRQSVAFWCNPISGHATLYWYQQILGQGPKLLIQFQNNGVVDDSQLPKDRFSAERLKGVDSTLKIQPAKLEDSAVYLCDYRQGTGYGYTFGSGTRLTVV.

The chain employs TRBV10-3 and TRBJ1-5, with 7 bases that match TRBD1. CDR3 length: 17 amino acids. V shed 3 bases, J shed 3 bases, and the junction held 11 bases outside the gene matches. Germline V gene sequence: CDR1 ENHRY, CDR2 SYGVKD. This CDR3 is CAISEEQGNPYNQPQHF. CDR3 nucleotide sequence: TGTGCCATCAGTGAAGAACAGGGGAACCCCTACAATCAGCCCCAGCATTTT.

J is TRBJ1-2 and V is TRBV19; possibly TRBD1 for D (6 bases). Germline V lookup: CDR1 LNHDA, CDR2 SQIVND (reference sequence). The ends were cut back, 3 bases at V and 8 bases at J, with 13 bases in the middle. The CDR3 is 13 residues long. CDR3 in amino acids: CASSIRGQLGYTF. The CDR3, as DNA: TGTGCCAGTAGTATCAGAGGACAGTTGGGCTACACCTTC.

The rearrangement joins TRBV7-5 to TRBJ1-1; TRBD1 was called by the table and not checked on the DNA. TRBV7-5 is given as a pseudogene. The CDR3 has 20 amino acids. DNA of the CDR3: TGTGCCAGAAGCTTCCCCCTATCGGACAGGATCGCCCCCATGAACACTGAAGCTTTCTTT. It yields the protein CARSFPLSDRIAPMNTEAFF.

J is TRBJ2-5 and V is TRBV12-3 or TRBV12-4; 9 bases are shared with TRBD1. V lost 7 bases and J lost 3; bases outside the gene matches: 3. The CDR3 has 13 amino acids. CDR3 nucleotide sequence: TGTGCCAGCACTAGGACAGGGGAAGAGACCCAGTACTTC. Residues: CASTRTGEETQYF.

The chain uses TRBV28 and TRBJ1-5; perhaps TRBD1 as D (6 bases). The V end was cut by 5 bases, the J end by 0 bases, with 11 bases between. Germline CDR1 reads MDHEN; CDR2 reads SYDVKM. CDR3 size: 15 residues. The CDR3 DNA reads TGTGCCAGCAGTGGACAGTACAATAGCAATCAGCCCCAGCATTTT. As protein: CASSGQYNSNQPQHF. Drawing the rest from reference TRBV28 and TRBJ1-5, the complete variable domain is DVKVTQSSRYLVKRTGEKVFLECVQDMDHENMFWYRQDPGLGLRLIYFSYDVKMKEKGDIPEGYSVSREKKERFSLILESASTNQTSMYLCASSGQYNSNQPQHFGDGTRLSIL.